This is a list of T cell receptor beta chains from one sample in a study of blood T cell repertoires in COVID-19. TCRdb's table, derived via immunoSEQ multiplex PCR, lists solely in-frame clones and lacks some. The sample consists of about 220,000 clones, 65% to 90% of them appearing once. The sequencing sample was made of peripheral blood. These TCRs come from an older woman with COVID-19, enrolled during active disease. CDR3s include the opening cysteine and the closing phenylalanine or tryptophan.

>TRBJ1-2|TRBV19
CASSLKQGRYGYTF
>TRBJ1-5|TRBV7-9
CASSDTNQPQHF
>TRBJ2-5|TRBV24-1
CATSERGQETQYF
>TRBJ1-1|TRBV29-1
CSVSSTGDGNTEAFF
>TRBJ2-3|TRBV5-1
CASSLFSDTQYF
>TRBJ2-7|TRBV3-1/TRBV3-2
CASSQIDRAPHEQYF
>TRBJ2-2|TRBV5-4
CASSWKGAAGERNTGELFF
>TRBJ2-5|TRBV6-5
CASSNLAGGLVTQYF
>TRBJ1-3|TRBV7-9
CASTITSTGGGNTIYF
>TRBJ2-3|TRBV7-2
CASSLRTSGGANVRYF
>TRBJ1-1|TRBV11-2
CASSLVVVGENRATEAFF
>TRBJ1-4|TRBV29-1
CSVVGATNEKLFF
>TRBJ2-3|TRBV3-1/TRBV3-2
CASSQDNSMTDTQYF
>TRBJ2-7|TRBV5-1
CASSLADRVTHEQYF
>TRBJ2-3|TRBV6-5
CATRDTPADTQYF
>TRBJ2-7|TRBV7-2
CASSLEGLAVYEQYF
>TRBJ1-1|TRBV7-2
CASSKEVYTEAFF
>TRBJ2-1|TRBV5-1
CASSRRDSYNEQFF
>TRBJ1-4|TRBV2
CASAGGTGDEKLFF
>TRBJ1-1|TRBV5-5
CASSPGTGGGDGTEAFF
>TRBJ2-3|TRBV19
CASSMGQGFDTQYF
>TRBJ2-1|TRBV6-4
CASSVPLRGHNEQFF
>TRBJ1-5|TRBV19
CASSTTGGSNQPQHF
>TRBJ1-3|TRBV11-3
CASSVQGQGGNTIYF
>TRBJ1-2|TRBV18
CASSPETNYGYTF
>TRBJ1-1|TRBV5-1
CASSLVQDTEAFF
>TRBJ1-3|TRBV7-7
CASSPHRGFLSGNTIYF
>TRBJ2-5|TRBV10-3
CAISDPGGETQYF
>TRBJ2-7|TRBV18
CASSDGTSYEQYF
>TRBJ2-3|TRBV7-3
CASSLNAPRGGTQYF
>TRBJ1-1|TRBV5-4
CASSSGQEYSTEAFF
>TRBJ1-1|TRBV5-8
CASSLVLMGRTEAFF
>TRBJ2-1|TRBV5-4
CASSLDGKAVNEQFF
>TRBJ1-2|TRBV2
CASSKDSGEYTF
>TRBJ2-7|TRBV30
CAWRLGGKPTSEQYF
>TRBJ2-1|TRBV7-8
CASSLDRLAGENEQFF
>TRBJ2-3|TRBV19
CASSTGTGEGTDTQYF
>TRBJ1-1|TRBV2
CASSEQGSPTEAFF
>TRBJ1-1|TRBV19
CASTDRGLMNTEAFF
>TRBJ1-5|TRBV2
CASSPGQGNQPQHF
>TRBJ1-2|TRBV9
CASSVNPRGVGYTF
>TRBJ2-3|TRBV6-5
CASRRTVPPDTQYF
>TRBJ1-2|TRBV6-5
CASSYEQGLFGYTF
>TRBJ2-1|TRBV19
CATEGGRAITYNEQFF
>TRBJ1-2|TRBV3-1/TRBV3-2
CASSQSRGGYTF
>TRBJ2-1|TRBV7-8
CASSLVRLTYNEQFF
>TRBJ2-5|TRBV30
CAWSVGRGLFQFPETQYF
>TRBJ1-2|TRBV5-1
CASSLGAGLRGYTF
>TRBJ1-2|TRBV4-1
CASSQDLSLQGQGYGYTF
>TRBJ2-6|TRBV9
CASALRATLTSGANVLTF
>TRBJ1-1|TRBV27
CASSLSGRGTEAFF
>TRBJ2-2|TRBV7-3
CASSPRGSANTGELFF
>TRBJ1-2|TRBV16
CASSQLRAHYGYTF